Listed below are T cell receptor beta chains from one sample, sequenced in a study of T cells in localized non-small cell lung cancer. Sequenced by immunoSEQ multiplex PCR; TCRdb stores in-frame clones only, minus some. The table shows roughly 71,000 clones, with approximately 87% occurring only once. The specimen was peripheral blood, collected before any cancer treatment. The receptors shown here come from a male donor older than 55 with stage III squamous cell lung carcinoma. Both conserved end residues are part of each CDR3. D genes are given only for firm matches. The size of a clone is reported for some rows only, either as once, few or many, or as a class for expanded clones.

v_gene,j_gene,len,d_gene,abundance,CDR3aa,CDR3nt
TRBV7-2,TRBJ2-2,19,TRBD1,.,CASSWGLGTGGANTGELFF,TGTGCCAGCAGCTGGGGACTAGGGACAGGGGGCGCGAACACCGGGGAGCTGTTTTTT
TRBV5-1,TRBJ2-1,16,TRBD2,once,CASSLAGTSGVDEQFF,TGCGCCAGCAGCTTAGCCGGGACTAGCGGGGTAGATGAGCAGTTCTTC
TRBV6-1,TRBJ1-4,13,.,.,CASVLGPNEKLFF,TGTGCCAGCGTTTTAGGACCTAATGAAAAACTGTTTTTT
TRBV10-3,TRBJ1-5,13,.,once,CAISRDSNQPQHF,TGTGCCATCAGCAGGGACAGCAATCAGCCCCAGCATTTT
TRBV5-6,TRBJ2-5,13,.,.,CASSSQGTETQYF,TGTGCCAGCAGCTCACAGGGTACGGAGACCCAGTACTTC
TRBV19,TRBJ1-6,14,TRBD1,.,CASSITGAESPLHF,TGTGCCAGTAGTATCACAGGGGCCGAATCACCCCTCCACTTT
TRBV5-4,TRBJ1-2,18,.,.,CASTPKKGGGEALSGYTF,TGTGCCAGCACTCCAAAAAAGGGGGGAGGAGAAGCCTTGAGTGGCTACACCTTC
TRBV4-3,TRBJ1-1,14,.,.,CASSQGPANTEAFF,TGCGCCAGCAGCCAAGGTCCAGCTAACACTGAAGCTTTCTTT
TRBV6-5,TRBJ1-2,12,TRBD1,.,CASTHRGSGYTF,TGTGCCAGCACACACAGGGGATCTGGCTACACCTTC
TRBV5-4,TRBJ2-3,15,TRBD1,.,CASRIDRGAQDTQYF,TGTGCCAGCAGGATCGACAGGGGCGCACAAGATACGCAGTATTTT
TRBV4-1,TRBJ1-4,14,.,.,CASSHQGSNEKLFF,TGCGCCAGCAGCCACCAGGGATCTAATGAAAAACTGTTTTTT
TRBV11-2,TRBJ1-6,14,.,.,CASSLGRVNSPLHF,TGTGCCAGCAGCTTAGGACGGGTGAATTCACCCCTCCACTTT
TRBV6-6,TRBJ2-5,13,.,.,CASSLRGLETQYF,TGTGCCAGCAGTCTACGGGGGCTGGAGACCCAGTACTTC
TRBV7-3,TRBJ2-1,15,TRBD2,.,CASSLRAGDWNEQFF,TGTGCCAGCAGCTTACGGGCGGGGGATTGGAATGAGCAGTTCTTC
TRBV6-5,TRBJ1-2,13,TRBD1,few,CASIDRGKGGYTF,TGTGCCAGCATCGACAGGGGAAAGGGTGGCTACACCTTC
TRBV5-1,TRBJ2-2,15,.,.,CASSPRDPSGGELFF,TGCGCCAGCAGCCCCCGGGACCCCTCAGGCGGGGAGCTGTTTTTT
TRBV28,TRBJ1-2,12,.,.,CASSFVGFGYTF,TGTGCCAGCAGTTTTGTGGGGTTTGGCTACACCTTC
TRBV2,TRBJ1-4,15,TRBD1,.,CASQDRDSTNEKLFF,TGTGCCAGCCAAGACAGGGACTCAACTAATGAAAAACTGTTTTTT
TRBV5-6,TRBJ2-4,14,TRBD2,.,CASRRGVTKNIQYF,TGTGCCAGCAGGCGGGGGGTGACCAAAAACATTCAGTACTTC
TRBV9,TRBJ1-3,17,TRBD1,.,CASSVAGQGIAGNTIYF,TGTGCCAGCAGCGTAGCTGGACAGGGGATAGCTGGAAACACCATATATTTT
TRBV29-1,TRBJ2-3,16,TRBD2,.,CSVTSSGGPSTDTQYF,TGCAGCGTCACAAGTAGCGGGGGGCCTAGCACAGATACGCAGTATTTT
TRBV10-2,TRBJ2-7,13,.,.,CATKPPGSYEQYF,TGCGCCACCAAGCCCCCAGGGTCCTACGAGCAGTACTTC
TRBV7-8,TRBJ2-1,16,.,.,CASSPRAGNDYNEQFF,TGTGCCAGCAGCCCCCGGGCAGGGAACGATTACAATGAGCAGTTCTTC
TRBV10-2,TRBJ1-6,14,.,few,CATQLSSYNSPLHF,TGCGCCACCCAACTAAGCTCCTATAATTCACCCCTCCACTTT
TRBV19,TRBJ1-1,13,TRBD1,.,CASARDRVTEAFF,TGTGCCAGTGCCCGGGACAGAGTTACTGAAGCTTTCTTT
TRBV6-6,TRBJ1-1,13,.,few,CATLTGIGNEAFF,TGTGCCACATTAACAGGGATAGGTAATGAAGCTTTCTTT
TRBV7-7,TRBJ2-5,13,.,once,CASSLARVETQYF,TGTGCTAGCAGCTTAGCCAGGGTCGAGACCCAGTACTTC
TRBV29-1,TRBJ2-1,15,TRBD2,.,CSVKRAGGAYNEQFF,TGCAGCGTCAAAAGAGCGGGGGGCGCCTACAATGAGCAGTTCTTC
TRBV7-6,TRBJ1-1,13,.,.,CASSLHGGVEAFF,TGTGCCAGCAGCTTGCACGGAGGAGTTGAAGCTTTCTTT
TRBV7-2,TRBJ2-3,12,.,.,CASSLAVDTQYF,TGTGCCAGCAGCTTAGCGGTCGATACGCAGTATTTT
TRBV28,TRBJ1-1,11,.,.,CASTRDGAAFF,TGTGCCAGCACCAGGGACGGAGCAGCTTTCTTT
TRBV7-8,TRBJ2-5,20,TRBD2,.,CASSLNPPLAGGVMQETQYF,TGTGCCAGCAGCTTAAACCCCCCCCTAGCGGGGGGGGTGATGCAAGAGACCCAGTACTTC
TRBV14,TRBJ2-3,15,TRBD2,.,CASSVSSGGSDTQYF,TGTGCCAGCAGCGTCTCTAGCGGGGGGTCAGATACGCAGTATTTT
TRBV9,TRBJ1-1,15,.,few,CASSVAPVMNTEAFF,TGTGCCAGCAGCGTAGCTCCGGTCATGAACACTGAAGCTTTCTTT
TRBV10-1,TRBJ2-2,14,.,.,CASSGQAGTGELFF,TGCGCCAGCAGTGGGCAGGCGGGCACCGGGGAGCTGTTTTTT
TRBV9,TRBJ2-1,16,.,.,CASSVIWAVPVDEQFF,TGTGCCAGCAGCGTTATATGGGCAGTACCTGTGGATGAGCAGTTCTTC
TRBV30,TRBJ1-6,13,.,.,CAWRNNYNSPLHF,TGTGCCTGGAGAAACAACTATAATTCACCCCTCCACTTT
TRBV7-2,TRBJ1-1,12,.,.,CASSPTGLEAFF,TGTGCCAGCAGCCCGACAGGACTTGAAGCTTTCTTT
TRBV15,TRBJ1-1,13,TRBD1,once,CATGQVSNTEAFF,TGTGCCACCGGACAGGTCTCGAACACTGAAGCTTTCTTT
TRBV10-1,TRBJ2-4,16,.,.,CASTPGGSLAKNIQYF,TGCGCCAGCACCCCTGGAGGGAGTCTGGCCAAAAACATTCAGTACTTC
TRBV18,TRBJ2-3,15,.,.,CASTTPSLQADTQYF,TGTGCCAGCACGACCCCTTCTTTGCAGGCAGATACGCAGTATTTT
TRBV6-6,TRBJ1-5,14,.,.,CASSPPGLNQPQHF,TGTGCCAGCAGCCCCCCGGGACTTAACCAGCCCCAGCATTTT
TRBV7-9,TRBJ1-6,15,TRBD1,.,CASSVTGGANSPLHF,TGTGCCAGCAGCGTAACAGGGGGGGCGAATTCACCCCTCCACTTT
TRBV5-6,TRBJ2-7,13,.,.,CASSTGNPYEQYF,TGTGCCAGCAGCACCGGGAACCCCTACGAGCAGTACTTC
TRBV29-1,TRBJ2-7,13,TRBD1,.,CSVQTGSSYEQYF,TGCAGCGTTCAGACAGGGTCCTCCTACGAGCAGTACTTC
TRBV7-9,TRBJ2-1,15,.,.,CASSPGDLTYNEQFF,TGTGCCAGCAGCCCCGGGGACCTTACCTACAATGAGCAGTTCTTC
TRBV28,TRBJ2-3,14,.,once,CASSEVRATDTQYF,TGTGCCAGCAGTGAGGTGAGGGCCACAGATACGCAGTATTTT
TRBV1,TRBJ2-2,13,.,.,CTSSHNMPGELFF,TGCACCAGCAGCCATAATATGCCCGGGGAGCTGTTTTTT
TRBV19,TRBJ2-4,14,.,.,CASSMGQVLAIQYF,TGTGCCAGTAGTATGGGGCAGGTGTTAGCCATTCAGTACTTC
TRBV7-2,TRBJ2-1,15,.,.,CASSLKRASELEQFF,TGTGCCAGCAGCTTAAAGCGGGCTAGCGAGCTTGAGCAGTTCTTC
TRBV4-1,TRBJ2-2,15,.,few,CASSQVGGGPGELFF,TGCGCCAGCAGCCAAGTAGGAGGGGGGCCCGGGGAGCTGTTTTTT
TRBV5-6,TRBJ1-3,15,.,.,CASSFFGYSGNTIYF,TGTGCCAGCAGCTTTTTTGGGTACTCTGGAAACACCATATATTTT
TRBV6-5,TRBJ2-3,13,.,.,CASSYSKELTQYF,TGTGCCAGCAGTTACTCGAAGGAGCTTACGCAGTATTTT